This T cell receptor beta chain stems from a study of T cells after yellow fever vaccination. Study-wide context: Each low-cell-number fraction was prepared by means of SMART-Seq v4 Ultra Low Input.

On this clonotype itself: Its specificity is unknown.

Germline CDR1 reads LNHNV; CDR2 reads YYDKDF (reference sequence). The CDR3 is made up of 14 amino acids. V was clipped by 2 bases and J by 2 bases, with 8 bases between them. Overall study results and limits: Clonotypes found in both CD4 and CD8 compartments made up a small share. Post-booster samples contained most primary-vaccination clones (approximately 96% CD4, about 85% CD8).

In making TCR cDNA, 5'RACE template switching added a universal primer site and UMIs to it. Using its own MiXCR run on the 5' RACE reads, TCRdb lists one record per CDR3 protein. The table records 510,000 or so distinct CDR3 sequences, roughly 19% of them present only once. The chain links TRBV15 to TRBJ2-3, with a tentative D call TRBD2 (5 bases). The TCR was taken from a man younger than 45 who received the YFV17D yellow fever vaccine. The input for sequencing was PBMCs, taken 15 days after the yellow fever booster vaccination. Here the CDR3 reads CATSRKRATDTQYF. The CDR3 DNA reads as TGTGCCACCAGCAGAAAGAGGGCCACAGATACGCAGTATTTT.